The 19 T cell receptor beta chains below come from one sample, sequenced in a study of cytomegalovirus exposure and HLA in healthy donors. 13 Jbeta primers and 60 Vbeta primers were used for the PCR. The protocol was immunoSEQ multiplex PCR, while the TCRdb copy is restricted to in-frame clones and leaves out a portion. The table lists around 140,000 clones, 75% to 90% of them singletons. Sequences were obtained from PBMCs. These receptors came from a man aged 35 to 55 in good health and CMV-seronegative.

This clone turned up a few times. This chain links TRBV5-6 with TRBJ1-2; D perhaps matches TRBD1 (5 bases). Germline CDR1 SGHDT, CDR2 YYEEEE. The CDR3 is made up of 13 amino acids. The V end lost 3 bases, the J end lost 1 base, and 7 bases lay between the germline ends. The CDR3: CASSSQGNYGYTF. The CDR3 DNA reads TGTGCCAGCAGCTCTCAGGGTAACTATGGCTACACCTTC. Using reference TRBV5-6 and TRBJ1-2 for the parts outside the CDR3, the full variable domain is DAGVTQSPTHLIKTRGQQVTLRCSPKSGHDTVSWYQQALGQGPQFIFQYYEEEERQRGNFPDRFSGHQFPNYSSELNVNALLLGDSALYLCASSSQGNYGYTFGSGTRLTVV.

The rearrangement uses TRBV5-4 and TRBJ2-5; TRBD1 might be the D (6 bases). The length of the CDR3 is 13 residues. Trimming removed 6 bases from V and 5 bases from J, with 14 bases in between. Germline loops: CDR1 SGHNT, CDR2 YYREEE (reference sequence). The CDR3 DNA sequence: TGTGCCAGCAAAAGGGACAATGGGGAGACCCAGTACTTC. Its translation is CASKRDNGETQYF. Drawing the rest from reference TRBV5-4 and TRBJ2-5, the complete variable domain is ETGVTQSPTHLIKTRGQQVTLRCSSQSGHNTVSWYQQALGQGPQFIFQYYREEENGRGNFPPRFSGLQFPNYSSELNVNALELDDSALYLCASKRDNGETQYFGPGTRLLVL.

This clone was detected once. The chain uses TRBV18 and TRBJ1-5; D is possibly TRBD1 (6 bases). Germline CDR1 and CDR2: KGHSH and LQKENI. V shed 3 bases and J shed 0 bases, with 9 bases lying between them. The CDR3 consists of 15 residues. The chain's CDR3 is CASSPLDSSNQPQHF. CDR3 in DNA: TGTGCCAGCTCACCCCTGGACAGTAGCAATCAGCCCCAGCATTTT.

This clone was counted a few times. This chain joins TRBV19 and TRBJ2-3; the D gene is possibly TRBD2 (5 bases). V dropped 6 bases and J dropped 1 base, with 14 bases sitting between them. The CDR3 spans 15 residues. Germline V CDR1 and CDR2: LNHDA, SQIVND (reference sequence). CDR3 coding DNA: TGTGCCAGTAGCCATCAGCGGAGCCGCACAGATACGCAGTATTTT. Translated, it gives CASSHQRSRTDTQYF.

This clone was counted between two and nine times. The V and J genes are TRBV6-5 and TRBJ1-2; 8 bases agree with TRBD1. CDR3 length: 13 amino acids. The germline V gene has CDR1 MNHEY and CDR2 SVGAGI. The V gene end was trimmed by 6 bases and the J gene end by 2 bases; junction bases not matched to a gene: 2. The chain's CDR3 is CASRQGVNYGYTF. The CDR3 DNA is TGTGCCAGCAGACAGGGGGTCAACTATGGCTACACCTTC.

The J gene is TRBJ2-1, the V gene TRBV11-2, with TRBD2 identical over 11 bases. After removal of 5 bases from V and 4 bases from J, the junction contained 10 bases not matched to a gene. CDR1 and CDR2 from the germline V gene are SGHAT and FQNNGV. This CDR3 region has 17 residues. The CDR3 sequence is CASSRQTSGVQYNEQFF. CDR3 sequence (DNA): TGTGCCAGCAGCAGGCAGACTAGCGGGGTTCAGTACAATGAGCAGTTCTTC.

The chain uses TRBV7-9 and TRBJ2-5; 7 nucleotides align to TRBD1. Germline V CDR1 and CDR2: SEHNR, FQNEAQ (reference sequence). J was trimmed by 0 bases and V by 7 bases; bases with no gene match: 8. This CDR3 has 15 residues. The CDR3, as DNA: TGTGCCAGCATCCATTCACAGGGGTACCAAGAGACCCAGTACTTC. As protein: CASIHSQGYQETQYF.

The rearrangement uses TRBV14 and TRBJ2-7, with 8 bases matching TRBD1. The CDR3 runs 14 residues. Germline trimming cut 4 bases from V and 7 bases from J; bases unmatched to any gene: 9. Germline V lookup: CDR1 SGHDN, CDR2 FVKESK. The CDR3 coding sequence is TGTGCCAGCAGCCCATCGTACAGGGGGAGGGAGCAGTACTTC. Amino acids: CASSPSYRGREQYF.

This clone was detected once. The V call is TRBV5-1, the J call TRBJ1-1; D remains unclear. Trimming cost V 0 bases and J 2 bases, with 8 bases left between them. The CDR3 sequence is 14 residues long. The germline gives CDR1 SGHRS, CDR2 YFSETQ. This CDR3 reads CASSLAQSNTEAFF. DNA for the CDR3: TGCGCCAGCAGCTTGGCACAGAGCAACACTGAAGCTTTCTTT.

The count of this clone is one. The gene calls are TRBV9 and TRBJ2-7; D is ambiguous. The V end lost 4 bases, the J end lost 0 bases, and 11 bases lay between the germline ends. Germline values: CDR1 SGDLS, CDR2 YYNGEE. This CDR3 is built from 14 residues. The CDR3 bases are TGTGCCAGCAGCTCGCGACTGGACTCCTACGAGCAGTACTTC. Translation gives CASSSRLDSYEQYF.

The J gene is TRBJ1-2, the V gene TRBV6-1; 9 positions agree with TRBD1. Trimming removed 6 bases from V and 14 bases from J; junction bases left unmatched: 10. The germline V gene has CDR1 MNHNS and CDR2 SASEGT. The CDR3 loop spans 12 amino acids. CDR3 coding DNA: TGTGCCAGCAGAACAGGGGGCTTGGCGGATACCTTC. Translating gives CASRTGGLADTF.

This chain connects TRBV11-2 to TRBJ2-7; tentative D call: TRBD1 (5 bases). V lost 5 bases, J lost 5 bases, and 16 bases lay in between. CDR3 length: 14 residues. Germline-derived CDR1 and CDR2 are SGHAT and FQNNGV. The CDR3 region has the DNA TGTGCCAGCAGCCCATTTGACAGACGCAACGAGCAGTACTTC. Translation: CASSPFDRRNEQYF.

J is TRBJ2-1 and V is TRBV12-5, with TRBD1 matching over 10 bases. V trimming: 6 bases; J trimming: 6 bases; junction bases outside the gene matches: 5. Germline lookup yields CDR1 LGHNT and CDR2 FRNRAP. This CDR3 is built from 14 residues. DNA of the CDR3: TGTGCTAGTGGCCCGGGACAGGGGATCAATGAGCAGTTCTTC. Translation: CASGPGQGINEQFF.

In nucleotides, the CDR3 is TGCAGCGTTGGTTCGACAAATAGCAATCAGCCCCAGCATTTT. It encodes CSVGSTNSNQPQHF. The rearrangement uses TRBV29-1 and TRBJ1-5, with no clear D. The CDR3 loop spans 14 amino acids. V gave up 4 bases and J gave up 0 bases, with 10 bases separating them. Germline-derived CDR1 and CDR2 are SQVTM and ANQGSEA.

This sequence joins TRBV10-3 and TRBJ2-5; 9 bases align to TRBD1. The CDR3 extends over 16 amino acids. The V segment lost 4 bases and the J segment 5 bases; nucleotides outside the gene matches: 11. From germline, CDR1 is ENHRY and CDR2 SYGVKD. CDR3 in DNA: TGTGCCATCAGTGTCGGGACAGGGCGTCCAGGGGAGACCCAGTACTTC. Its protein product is CAISVGTGRPGETQYF.

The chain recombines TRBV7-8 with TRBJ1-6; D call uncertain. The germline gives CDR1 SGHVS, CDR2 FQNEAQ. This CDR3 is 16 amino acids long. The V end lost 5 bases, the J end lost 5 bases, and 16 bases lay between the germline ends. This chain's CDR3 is CASSHFGGVDNSPLHF. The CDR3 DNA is TGTGCCAGCAGCCACTTTGGAGGCGTTGATAATTCACCCCTCCACTTT. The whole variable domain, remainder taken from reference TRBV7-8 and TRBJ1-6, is GAGVSQSPRYKVAKRGQDVALRCDPISGHVSLFWYQQALGQGPEFLTYFQNEAQLDKSGLPSDRFFAERPEGSVSTLKIQRTQQEDSAVYLCASSHFGGVDNSPLHFGNGTRLTVT.

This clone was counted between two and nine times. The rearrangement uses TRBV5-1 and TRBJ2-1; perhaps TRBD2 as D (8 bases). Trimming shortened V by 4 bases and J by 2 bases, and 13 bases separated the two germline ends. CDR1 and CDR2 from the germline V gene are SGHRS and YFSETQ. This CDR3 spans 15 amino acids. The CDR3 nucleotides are TGCGCCAGCAGCCCGGGGGGGACAGCCTACAATGAGCAGTTCTTC. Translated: CASSPGGTAYNEQFF.

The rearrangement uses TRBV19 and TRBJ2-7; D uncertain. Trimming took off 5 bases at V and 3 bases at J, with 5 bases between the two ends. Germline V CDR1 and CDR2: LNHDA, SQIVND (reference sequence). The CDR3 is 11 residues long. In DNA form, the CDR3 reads TGTGCCAGTAGTTTATACTACGAGCAGTACTTC. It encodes CASSLYYEQYF.

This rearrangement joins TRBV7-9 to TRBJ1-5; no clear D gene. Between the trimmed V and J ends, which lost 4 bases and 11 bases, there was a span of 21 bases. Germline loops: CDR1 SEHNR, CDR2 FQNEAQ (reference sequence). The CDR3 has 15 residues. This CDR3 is CASSSSSGGPPAQHF. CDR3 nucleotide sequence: TGTGCCAGCAGCTCTAGCAGCGGAGGGCCCCCGGCCCAGCATTTT.